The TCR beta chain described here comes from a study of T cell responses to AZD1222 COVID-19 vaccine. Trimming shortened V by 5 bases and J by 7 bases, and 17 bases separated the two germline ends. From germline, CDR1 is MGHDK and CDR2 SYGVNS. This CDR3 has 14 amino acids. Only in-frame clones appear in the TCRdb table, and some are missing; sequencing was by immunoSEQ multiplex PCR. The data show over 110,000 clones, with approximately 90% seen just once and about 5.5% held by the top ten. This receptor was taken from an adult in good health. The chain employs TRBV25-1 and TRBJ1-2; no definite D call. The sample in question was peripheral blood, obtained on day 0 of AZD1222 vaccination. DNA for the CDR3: TGTGCCAGCAGTACCTTAATTGCGAAGGCTGGCTACACCTTC. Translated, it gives CASSTLIAKAGYTF.